These 18 T cell receptor beta chains originate from one sample sequenced in a study of blood T cell repertoires in COVID-19. Measured with immunoSEQ multiplex PCR; TCRdb has only the in-frame clones, and not every one. The sample consists of a few hundred thousand clones, 80% to 90% of them appearing once. Sequencing input: PBMCs or T cells enriched from blood (not recorded which). The receptors here all came from a man younger than 45 who had recovered from COVID-19.

This rearrangement joins TRBV11-3 to TRBJ2-1, with D tentatively TRBD1 (5 bases). CDR3 size: 14 residues. Deletions cut 2 bases from V and 6 bases from J, with 11 bases between. Germline V gene data show CDR1 as SGHNT and CDR2 as YENEEA. This chain's CDR3 is CASSLPRQSNEQFF. The DNA of the CDR3 is TGTGCCAGCAGCTTACCCCGACAGTCCAATGAGCAGTTCTTC.

The chain couples TRBV7-9 to TRBJ2-5, with TRBD2 matching 7 bases. Germline-derived CDR1 and CDR2 are SEHNR and FQNEAQ (reference sequence). V lost 2 bases to trimming and J lost 5 bases; unmatched junction nucleotides: 8. CDR3 length: 15 residues. CDR3 protein: CASSLFGGGTETQYF. The CDR3 DNA is TGTGCCAGCAGCTTATTTGGGGGGGGAACGGAGACCCAGTACTTC.

The gene calls are TRBV5-1 and TRBJ2-1, with 8 bases fitting TRBD2. The V gene's germline CDR1 is SGHRS and CDR2 YFSETQ. This CDR3 region has 18 residues. J was trimmed by 2 bases and V by 4 bases; bases with no gene match: 14. CDR3 sequence: CASSERPGTSGAYNEQFF. The CDR3 DNA sequence: TGCGCCAGCAGCGAGAGGCCCGGTACTAGCGGTGCCTACAATGAGCAGTTCTTC.

The chain links TRBV3-1 (or the pseudogene TRBV3-2) to TRBJ2-3, with 8 nucleotides matching TRBD2. The V segment lost 0 bases and the J segment 13 bases; nucleotides outside the gene matches: 18. Germline V gives CDR1 LGHDT, CDR2 YNNKEL (reference sequence). The CDR3 extends over 17 amino acids. The CDR3 sequence: CASSQEGGWWTSLSKYF. The CDR3 region has the DNA TGTGCCAGCAGCCAAGAAGGAGGCTGGTGGACTAGCCTGTCAAAGTATTTT.

The chain employs TRBV6-1 and TRBJ1-3, with no clear D. CDR3 length equals 11 residues. Trimming took off 4 bases at V and 5 bases at J, with 3 bases between the two ends. The V gene's germline CDR1 is MNHNS and CDR2 SASEGT. The chain's CDR3 is CASSARNTIYF. The CDR3, as DNA: TGTGCCAGCAGTGCAAGAAACACCATATATTTT.

This chain uses TRBV24-1 with TRBJ2-5; weak D call: TRBD2 (7 bases). From germline, CDR1 is KGHDR and CDR2 SFDVKD. CDR3 size: 18 residues. Trimming pared 3 bases from V and 1 base from J, leaving 20 bases between. The CDR3 DNA reads as TGTGCCACCAGTGATGGGGGGCGGGGGCTGGTCAGCCAAGAGACCCAGTACTTC. Translation: CATSDGGRGLVSQETQYF.

This clone was seen only a few times. The V and J genes are TRBV7-8 and TRBJ2-5; tentatively, D is TRBD2 (5 bases). The V end lost 4 bases, the J end lost 4 bases, and 16 bases lay between the germline ends. This CDR3 has 15 residues. The germline V gene encodes CDR1 SGHVS and CDR2 FQNEAQ. CDR3 in amino acids: CASSSGFSGRETQYF. The CDR3 bases are TGTGCCAGCAGCTCGGGCTTCTCGGGGAGAGAGACCCAGTACTTC.

The V call is TRBV29-1, the J call TRBJ2-7, with TRBD1 identical over 10 bases. The CDR3 length is 14 residues. The V segment lost 7 bases and the J segment 3 bases; nucleotides outside the gene matches: 9. Germline V gene sequence: CDR1 SQVTM, CDR2 ANQGSEA. The CDR3 loop is CSGIPGQGRYEQYF. CDR3 coding DNA: TGCAGCGGGATACCGGGACAGGGGCGCTACGAGCAGTACTTC.

The chain uses TRBV12-3 or TRBV12-4 and TRBJ1-6; D unclear. Trimming took off 4 bases at V and 7 bases at J, with 5 bases between the two ends. CDR3 size: 12 residues. This CDR3 reads CASSSGNSPLHF. CDR3 nucleotide sequence: TGTGCCAGCAGTTCGGGGAATTCACCCCTCCACTTT.

The rearrangement joins TRBV6-5 to TRBJ1-2; no clear D. There are 15 residues in the CDR3. Germline lookup yields CDR1 MNHEY and CDR2 SVGAGI. Trimming pared 7 bases from V and 0 bases from J, leaving 15 bases between. DNA for the CDR3: TGTGCCAGCACCGACTCCCGGGGAGCTAACTATGGCTACACCTTC. It is translated as CASTDSRGANYGYTF.

The chain is built from TRBV11-2 and TRBJ1-2; D might be TRBD1 (5 bases). CDR1 SGHAT and CDR2 FQNNGV come from the germline V gene. The CDR3 sequence is 14 residues long. V was clipped by 3 bases and J by 1 base, with 9 bases between them. The CDR3 bases are TGTGCCAGCAGCTTGGGAGGGGTTAACTATGGCTACACCTTC. It encodes CASSLGGVNYGYTF.

This chain joins TRBV10-3 and TRBJ1-4; D remains unclear. From germline, CDR1 is ENHRY and CDR2 SYGVKD. Trimming removed 6 bases at V and 8 bases at J, with 13 bases between. CDR3 length: 13 residues. The chain's CDR3 is CAISPAWEEKLFF. The CDR3 nucleotides read TGTGCCATCAGCCCCGCGTGGGAGGAAAAACTGTTTTTT.

This clone has just a few counts. This chain links TRBV6-5 with TRBJ2-3; D unresolved. This CDR3 has 15 residues. Between the trimmed V and J ends, which lost 0 bases and 6 bases, there was a span of 13 bases. Germline V gene data show CDR1 as MNHEY and CDR2 as SVGAGI. As DNA, the CDR3 is TGTGCCAGCAGTTACTCGAGCCAAAACGGGGATACGCAGTATTTT. Encoded protein: CASSYSSQNGDTQYF.

The V call is TRBV24-1, the J call TRBJ2-3, with 10 bases aligning to TRBD2. CDR3 size: 16 residues. The germline gives CDR1 KGHDR, CDR2 SFDVKD. J was trimmed by 8 bases and V by 2 bases; bases with no gene match: 9. CDR3: CATSDSTSGIHGTQYF. The DNA for the CDR3 is TGTGCCACCAGTGATTCTACTAGCGGGATCCACGGTACGCAGTATTTT.

DNA for the CDR3: TGTGCCAGCATTCTCGGGATGAACACTGAAGCTTTCTTT. Its translation is CASILGMNTEAFF. The rearrangement uses TRBV2 and TRBJ1-1; D is ambiguous. Germline assignment: CDR1 SNHLY and CDR2 FYNNEI. This CDR3 contains 13 residues. V lost 7 bases and J 0 bases, leaving 9 bases between the germline ends.

This clone was observed a single time. The J gene is TRBJ2-2, the V gene TRBV6-4, with TRBD1 as a possible D gene (5 bases). The germline V gene has CDR1 MRHNA and CDR2 SNTAGT. Between the trimmed V and J ends, which lost 5 bases and 6 bases, there was a span of 16 bases. The CDR3 extends over 15 amino acids. Here the CDR3 DNA reads TGTGCCAGCAGTAATGGGGCCAACGAGGCCGGGGAGCTGTTTTTT. It is translated as CASSNGANEAGELFF.

The chain carries TRBV12-3 or TRBV12-4 and TRBJ1-1; D is uncertain. Trimming took 3 bases from V and 2 from J, leaving 7 bases between them. This CDR3 has 13 amino acids. CDR3 residues: CASSFRSNTEAFF. The CDR3 DNA reads TGTGCCAGCAGTTTCAGGTCCAACACTGAAGCTTTCTTT.

The CDR3 sequence: CASSFSVDTQYF. The CDR3 DNA follows: TGTGCCAGCAGTTTTAGTGTAGATACGCAGTATTTT. The chain links TRBV12-3 or TRBV12-4 to TRBJ2-3; D unresolved. V was pared by 3 bases and J by 5 bases, with 6 bases between. This CDR3 has 12 residues.